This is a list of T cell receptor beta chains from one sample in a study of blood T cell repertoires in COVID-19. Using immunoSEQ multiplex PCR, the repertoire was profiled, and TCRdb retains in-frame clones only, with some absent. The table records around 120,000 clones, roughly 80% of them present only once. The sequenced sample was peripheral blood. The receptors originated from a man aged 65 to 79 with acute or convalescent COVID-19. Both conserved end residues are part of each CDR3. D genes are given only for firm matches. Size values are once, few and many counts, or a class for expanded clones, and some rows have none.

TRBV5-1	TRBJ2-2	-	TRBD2	CASRPGLAGTGELFF	TGCGCCAGCAGGCCGGGACTAGCGGGCACCGGGGAGCTGTTTTTT
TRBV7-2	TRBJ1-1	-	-	CASSAILTEAFF	TGTGCCAGCAGCGCTATCCTCACTGAAGCTTTCTTT
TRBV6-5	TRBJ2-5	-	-	CASSRQGLQETQYF	TGTGCCAGCAGCAGACAGGGACTTCAAGAGACCCAGTACTTC
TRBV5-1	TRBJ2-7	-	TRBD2	CASSWGTMSEQYF	TGCGCCAGCAGCTGGGGGACTATGAGCGAGCAGTACTTC
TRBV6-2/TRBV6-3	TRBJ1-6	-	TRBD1	CASSSTATGYNSPLHF	TGTGCCAGCAGCTCCACCGCGACAGGGTATAATTCACCCCTCCACTTT
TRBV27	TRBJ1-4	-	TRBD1	CASRGGPGRWKEKLFF	TGTGCCAGCAGAGGGGGCCCGGGGCGCTGGAAAGAAAAACTGTTTTTT
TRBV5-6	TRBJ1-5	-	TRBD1	CASSLGTAGNQPQHF	TGTGCCAGCAGCTTAGGGACAGCGGGCAATCAGCCCCAGCATTTT
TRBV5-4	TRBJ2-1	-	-	CASSPGGSRNEQFF	TGTGCCAGCAGCCCCGGAGGGTCTCGGAATGAGCAGTTCTTC
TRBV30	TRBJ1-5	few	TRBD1	CAWTGAGGQPQHF	TGTGCCTGGACGGGGGCAGGGGGACAGCCCCAGCATTTT
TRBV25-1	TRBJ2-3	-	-	CASSDDRVLGATDTQYF	TGTGCCAGCAGTGACGATAGGGTTTTAGGGGCCACAGATACGCAGTATTTT
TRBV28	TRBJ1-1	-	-	CASSLSGHSNTEAFF	TGTGCCAGCAGTTTATCGGGACACTCGAACACTGAAGCTTTCTTT
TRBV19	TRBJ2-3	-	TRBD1	CASSRQGADTDTQYF	TGTGCCAGTAGCAGACAGGGGGCAGACACAGATACGCAGTATTTT
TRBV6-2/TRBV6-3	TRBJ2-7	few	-	CASSYSADSTYEQYF	TGTGCCAGCAGTTACTCGGCGGACAGTACCTACGAGCAGTACTTC
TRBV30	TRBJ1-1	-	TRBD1	CAWLTGRTEAFF	TGTGCCTGGTTGACAGGGAGAACTGAAGCTTTCTTT
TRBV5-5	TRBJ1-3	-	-	CASSLSTSSGNTIYF	TGTGCCAGCAGCTTGAGTACTTCCTCTGGAAACACCATATATTTT
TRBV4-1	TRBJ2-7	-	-	CASSQDLGVTSYEQYF	TGCGCCAGCAGCCAAGATTTAGGAGTCACCTCCTACGAGCAGTACTTC
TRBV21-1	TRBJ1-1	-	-	CASSKQKDKNTEAFF	TGTGCCAGCAGCAAACAAAAAGACAAGAACACTGAAGCTTTCTTT
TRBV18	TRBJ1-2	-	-	CASSPLASVDNYGYTF	TGTGCCAGCTCACCCCTGGCCAGCGTCGATAACTATGGCTACACCTTC
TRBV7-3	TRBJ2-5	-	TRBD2	CASSLVASGGQETQYF	TGTGCCAGCAGCTTAGTCGCTAGCGGGGGTCAAGAGACCCAGTACTTC
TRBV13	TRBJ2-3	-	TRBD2	CASSPLSGGTPTQYF	TGTGCCAGCAGCCCCCTCAGCGGGGGGACCCCTACGCAGTATTTT
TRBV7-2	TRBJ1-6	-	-	CASSLARTYNSPLHF	TGTGCCAGCAGCTTAGCTCGGACATACAATTCACCCCTCCACTTT
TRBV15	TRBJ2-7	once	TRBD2	CATSREASGGYEQYF	TGTGCCACCAGCAGAGAGGCTAGCGGGGGCTACGAGCAGTACTTC
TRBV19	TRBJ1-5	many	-	CASSKLSSQVGPYQPQHF	TGTGCCAGTAGTAAATTGTCTTCGCAGGTGGGGCCTTATCAGCCCCAGCATTTT
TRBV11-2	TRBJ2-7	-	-	CASSFGGYEQYF	TGTGCCAGCAGCTTCGGAGGGTACGAGCAGTACTTC
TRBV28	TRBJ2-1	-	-	CASSKQALNNEQFF	TGTGCCAGCAGTAAACAGGCCCTTAACAATGAGCAGTTCTTC
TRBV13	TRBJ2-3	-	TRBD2	CASSLGGTSGGGPYF	TGTGCCAGCAGCTTAGGCGGGACTAGCGGGGGTGGTCCGTATTTT
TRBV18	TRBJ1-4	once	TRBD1	CASSRRDRDPYDNEKLFF	TGTGCCAGCTCGCGCCGGGACAGGGATCCCTATGATAATGAAAAACTGTTTTTT
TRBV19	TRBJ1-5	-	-	CASSLPPGQRLIRGNQPQHF	TGTGCCAGTAGTCTACCTCCGGGACAACGGCTCATCAGGGGCAATCAGCCCCAGCATTTT
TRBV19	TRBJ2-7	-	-	CASSPSSSEQYF	TGTGCCAGTTCTCCTTCTAGCTCCGAGCAGTACTTC
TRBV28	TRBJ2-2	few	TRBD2	CASSVAGESTGELFF	TGTGCCAGCAGCGTAGCGGGAGAAAGTACCGGGGAGCTGTTTTTT
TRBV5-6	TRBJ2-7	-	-	CASSIGQRTYEQYF	TGTGCCAGCAGCATAGGACAGCGTACCTACGAGCAGTACTTC
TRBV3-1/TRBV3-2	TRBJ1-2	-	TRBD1	CASSQGQGAHGYTF	TGTGCCAGCAGCCAAGGGCAGGGGGCGCATGGCTACACCTTC
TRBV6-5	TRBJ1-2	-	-	CASSYFGRGYGYTF	TGTGCCAGCAGTTACTTTGGGAGGGGGTATGGCTACACCTTC
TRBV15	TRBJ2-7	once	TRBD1	CATRPTGGAGSYEQYF	TGTGCCACCAGACCGACAGGGGGCGCGGGGTCCTACGAGCAGTACTTC
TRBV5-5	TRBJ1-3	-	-	CASTSGHSGNTIYF	TGTGCCAGCACCTCCGGTCACTCTGGAAACACCATATATTTT
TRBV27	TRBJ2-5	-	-	CASSLGTSETQYF	TGTGCCAGCAGTCTAGGGACATCGGAGACCCAGTACTTC
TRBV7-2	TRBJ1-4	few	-	CASSLANPVLNEKLFF	TGTGCCAGCAGCTTAGCGAACCCCGTACTTAATGAAAAACTGTTTTTT
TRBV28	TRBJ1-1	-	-	CASRGGRTKAFF	TGTGCCAGCAGGGGCGGGCGCACCAAAGCTTTCTTT
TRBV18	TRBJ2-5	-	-	CASSPQETQYF	TGTGCCAGCTCCCCGCAAGAGACCCAGTACTTC
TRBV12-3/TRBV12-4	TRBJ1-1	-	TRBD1	CASKATGRGEAFF	TGTGCCAGCAAAGCGACAGGGAGAGGTGAAGCTTTCTTT
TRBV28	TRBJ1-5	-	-	CASSPGGGNQPQHF	TGTGCCAGCAGTCCGGGCGGGGGCAATCAGCCCCAGCATTTT
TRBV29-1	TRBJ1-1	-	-	CSVEVNTEAFF	TGCAGCGTGGAGGTGAACACTGAAGCTTTCTTT
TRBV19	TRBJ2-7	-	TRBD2	CASSMASGYEQYF	TGTGCCAGTAGTATGGCTAGCGGATACGAGCAGTACTTC
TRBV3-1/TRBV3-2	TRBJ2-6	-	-	CASSRQSSGANVLTF	TGTGCCAGCAGTCGACAGTCCTCTGGGGCCAACGTCCTGACTTTC
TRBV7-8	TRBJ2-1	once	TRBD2	CASSLNGGGASSYNEQFF	TGTGCCAGCAGCTTAAATGGCGGGGGGGCGAGCTCCTACAATGAGCAGTTCTTC
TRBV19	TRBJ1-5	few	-	CASSMSGSRANQPQHF	TGTGCCAGTAGTATGTCCGGGAGCCGAGCTAATCAGCCCCAGCATTTT
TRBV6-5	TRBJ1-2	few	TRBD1	CASSYEGGGYTF	TGTGCCAGCAGTTACGAAGGGGGCGGCTACACCTTC
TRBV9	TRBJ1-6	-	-	CASSPRLEGWNSPLHF	TGTGCCAGCAGCCCCCGTCTTGAGGGATGGAATTCACCCCTCCACTTT
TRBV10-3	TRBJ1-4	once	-	CAVTAAINEKLFF	TGTGCCGTTACAGCAGCTATTAATGAAAAACTGTTTTTT
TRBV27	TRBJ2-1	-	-	CASSLEGNSYNEQFF	TGTGCCAGCAGTTTAGAGGGTAACTCCTACAATGAGCAGTTCTTC
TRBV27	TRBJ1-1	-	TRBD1	CASSAGQGKTEAFF	TGTGCCAGCAGTGCGGGACAGGGAAAAACTGAAGCTTTCTTT
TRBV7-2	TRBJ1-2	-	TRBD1	CASSLTRGRGYGYTF	TGTGCCAGCAGCTTAACTAGGGGGCGAGGCTATGGCTACACCTTC
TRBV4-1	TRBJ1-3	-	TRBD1	CASSQDRGQAYSGNTIYF	TGCGCCAGCAGCCAAGATAGGGGACAGGCCTACTCTGGAAACACCATATATTTT
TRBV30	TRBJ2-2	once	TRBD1	CAWSSGQGYTGELFF	TGTGCCTGGAGTTCCGGACAGGGCTACACCGGGGAGCTGTTTTTT
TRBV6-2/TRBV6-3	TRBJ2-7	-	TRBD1	CASSFGTGGHEQYF	TGTGCCAGCAGTTTCGGGACAGGGGGACACGAGCAGTACTTC
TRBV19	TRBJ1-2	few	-	CASSIEGFNYGYTF	TGTGCCAGTAGTATTGAGGGTTTTAACTATGGCTACACCTTC
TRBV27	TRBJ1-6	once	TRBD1	CASSQQGKDSPLHF	TGTGCCAGCAGTCAACAGGGGAAGGATTCACCCCTCCACTTT